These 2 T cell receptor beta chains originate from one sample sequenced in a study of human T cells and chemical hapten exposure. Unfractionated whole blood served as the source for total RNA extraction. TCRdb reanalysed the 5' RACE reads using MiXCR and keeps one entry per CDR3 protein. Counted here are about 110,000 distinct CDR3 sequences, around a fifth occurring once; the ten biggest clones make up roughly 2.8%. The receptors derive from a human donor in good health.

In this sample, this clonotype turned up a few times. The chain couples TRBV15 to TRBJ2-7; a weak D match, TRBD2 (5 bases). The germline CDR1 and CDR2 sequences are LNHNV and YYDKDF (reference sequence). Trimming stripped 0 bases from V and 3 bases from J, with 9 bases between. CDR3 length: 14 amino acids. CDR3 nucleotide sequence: TGTGCCACCAGCAGAGATGGAGGCGGCTACGAGCAGTACTTC. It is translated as CATSRDGGGYEQYF.

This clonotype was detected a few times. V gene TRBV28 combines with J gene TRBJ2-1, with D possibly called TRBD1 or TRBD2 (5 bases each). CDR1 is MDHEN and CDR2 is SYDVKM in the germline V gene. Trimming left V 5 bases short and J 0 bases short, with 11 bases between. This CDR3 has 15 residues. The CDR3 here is CASSVRGSSYNEQFF. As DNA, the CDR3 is TGTGCCAGCAGTGTACGGGGCAGCTCCTACAATGAGCAGTTCTTC.